This T cell receptor beta chain was identified during a study of cytomegalovirus exposure and HLA in healthy donors. Notes on the study in general: Further analysis was carried out later, and it showed several of the most significant clusters appearing linked to common viral pathogens. Reports showed the classifier diagnosing cytomegalovirus status with high specificity and sensitivity. TCR beta V- and J-gene trimming was later associated with a missense DCLRE1C variant. HLA restriction was apparent for most CMV-associated TCR beta chains in a later analysis.

It was with 60 Vbeta and 13 Jbeta primers that the PCR ran. Only in-frame clones appear in the TCRdb table, and some are missing; sequencing was by immunoSEQ multiplex PCR. The table lists roughly 180,000 clones, around four fifths of them singletons. As for this clone: Antigen: not known. Its ends do not fully match the called genes, so a read error is possible.

Germline V CDR1 and CDR2: SQVTM, ANQGSEA. This CDR3 contains 11 residues. The V gene is TRBV29-1, the J gene TRBJ2-7, with 8 bases matching TRBD1. The clonotype was recovered from a man between 18 and 29 years old in good health and CMV-seronegative. Input material: PBMCs. CDR3 nucleotide sequence: TGCAGCGTCGTGGAGGGACAGGACTCCGCATTC. This encodes CSVVEGQDSAF.